These 24 T cell receptor beta chains were all obtained from the same sample, sequenced in a study of lymphopenia after photon versus proton radiotherapy. Profiling relied on immunoSEQ multiplex PCR, and the TCRdb table lists in-frame clones only, not all of them. The sample lists under 35,000 clones, roughly 84% occurring once. Sample: peripheral blood, taken from a patient treated with proton-based radiotherapy. Every receptor here comes from a woman between 65 and 79 years old with pancreatic cancer.

The chain joins TRBV28 to TRBJ2-4; 11 positions agree with TRBD1. V shed 6 bases, J shed 6 bases, and the junction held 1 base outside the gene matches. Germline V CDR1 and CDR2: MDHEN, SYDVKM. The CDR3 runs to 13 residues. CDR3 loop: CASRGQGGNIQYF. The CDR3, as DNA: TGTGCCAGCAGGGGACAGGGGGGAAACATTCAGTACTTC.

In this sample, this clone turned up a few times. The J gene is TRBJ2-6, the V gene TRBV9; D remains unclear. V lost 4 bases and J lost 0, with 2 bases in between. Per the germline V gene, CDR1 is SGDLS and CDR2 is YYNGEE. This CDR3 is 13 amino acids long. CDR3 sequence: CASSTSGANVLTF. The CDR3 bases are TGTGCCAGCAGCACCTCTGGGGCCAACGTCCTGACTTTC.

The chain carries TRBV11-2 and TRBJ2-3; D gene ambiguous. The CDR3 is made up of 17 amino acids. The V end was cut by 1 base, the J end by 0 bases, with 14 bases between. CDR1 and CDR2 from the germline V gene are SGHAT and FQNNGV. DNA for the CDR3: TGTGCCAGCAGCTTAGGACTGCTAACCACTAGCACAGATACGCAGTATTTT. Residues: CASSLGLLTTSTDTQYF. The whole variable domain, remainder taken from reference TRBV11-2 and TRBJ2-3, is EAGVAQSPRYKIIEKRQSVAFWCNPISGHATLYWYQQILGQGPKLLIQFQNNGVVDDSQLPKDRFSAERLKGVDSTLKIQPAKLEDSAVYLCASSLGLLTTSTDTQYFGPGTRLTVL.

With regard to this clone: Its ends do not fully match the called genes, so a read error is possible. The chain links TRBV5-1 to TRBJ2-7; D could derive from TRBD1 or TRBD2 (6 bases each). Germline-derived CDR1 and CDR2 are SGHRS and YFSETQ. CDR3 length equals 15 residues. Here the CDR3 DNA reads TGCGCCAGCAGAACAAAGGGGGAGGACTCCTACGGGCAGTACTTC. It translates to CASRTKGEDSYGQYF.

In this sample, this clone turned up once. This rearrangement joins TRBV6-1 to TRBJ1-5; 7 nucleotides align to TRBD1. Per the germline V gene, CDR1 is MNHNS and CDR2 is SASEGT. The CDR3 is 15 amino acids. Losses at the gene ends were 3 bases for V and 2 bases for J; bases not matched to a gene: 4. The chain's CDR3 is CASSDVGTGNQPQHF. DNA for the CDR3: TGTGCCAGCAGTGACGTCGGGACAGGCAATCAGCCCCAGCATTTT.

The genes are TRBV7-2 and TRBJ1-6, with D uncertain. V lost 5 bases and J 8 bases, leaving 13 bases between the germline ends. The CDR3 extends over 14 amino acids. Germline-derived CDR1 and CDR2 are SGHTA and FQGNSA. The CDR3 region has the DNA TGTGCCAGCAGCCGGACGCTTACAGATTCACCCCTCCACTTT. Amino acid sequence: CASSRTLTDSPLHF.

The V gene is TRBV18, the J gene TRBJ2-3, with D uncertain. The CDR3 is 10 amino acids. Trimming removed 6 bases from V and 9 bases from J, with 7 bases in between. Germline V gene sequence: CDR1 KGHSH, CDR2 LQKENI. In DNA, the CDR3 is TGTGCCAGCTCTGACGGGACGCAGTATTTT. Translating it yields CASSDGTQYF.

This chain uses TRBV27 with TRBJ2-7; 9 bases are shared with TRBD2. After removal of 4 bases from V and 3 bases from J, the junction contained 7 bases not matched to a gene. Per the germline V gene, CDR1 is MNHEY and CDR2 is SMNVEV (reference sequence). The CDR3 extends over 15 amino acids. CDR3 sequence (DNA): TGTGCCAGCAGTTCCCTAGGAGCGGGGGGCTACGAGCAGTACTTC. It encodes CASSSLGAGGYEQYF.

This clone was found once. The V gene is TRBV4-2, the J gene TRBJ2-2; the D gene is possibly TRBD1 (5 bases). Per germline, CDR1 LGHNA and CDR2 YNFKEQ. The CDR3 runs to 15 residues. Trimming removed 0 bases at V and 6 bases at J, with 11 bases between. The CDR3 nucleotides read TGTGCCAGCAGCCAAGAGAAGGGGTCGGCCGGGGAGCTGTTTTTT. Translation gives CASSQEKGSAGELFF.

The chain is built from TRBV9 and TRBJ1-4, with 9 bases identical to TRBD1. Germline CDR1 reads SGDLS; CDR2 reads YYNGEE. CDR3 length: 17 residues. The ends lost 0 bases at V and 3 bases at J; junction bases unmatched: 6. The CDR3 nucleotides read TGTGCCAGCAGCGTAGGTGGGACAGGGAAGGCTAATGAAAAACTGTTTTTT. It encodes CASSVGGTGKANEKLFF.

This clone has just a few counts. The chain employs TRBV5-4 and TRBJ1-6, with TRBD1 identical over 7 bases. Germline V gene sequence: CDR1 SGHNT, CDR2 YYREEE (reference sequence). Germline trimming cut 5 bases from V and 10 bases from J; bases unmatched to any gene: 6. CDR3 length: 13 residues. DNA of the CDR3: TGTGCCAGCAGGGGGACAGATCTATCACCCCTCCACTTT. Translation gives CASRGTDLSPLHF.

The chain couples TRBV18 to TRBJ1-1; 9 bases match TRBD1. Germline values: CDR1 KGHSH, CDR2 LQKENI. The CDR3 spans 17 residues. V trimming: 3 bases; J trimming: 1 base; junction bases outside the gene matches: 9. DNA for the CDR3: TGTGCCAGCTCACCGTTTGTCGGACAGGGGAAGAACACTGAAGCTTTCTTT. Translated: CASSPFVGQGKNTEAFF.

J is TRBJ2-7 and V is TRBV30, with TRBD1 as a possible D gene (5 bases). V lost 4 bases and J lost 7, with 11 bases in between. Germline V gives CDR1 GTSNPN, CDR2 SVGIG (reference sequence). This CDR3 has 11 amino acids. The CDR3, as DNA: TGTGCCTGGATTGGGGCAGGGGAGCAGTACTTC. Amino acid sequence: CAWIGAGEQYF.

This clone was seen a few times. The same CDR3 can be traced to other DNA sequences in this sample. The chain joins TRBV7-9 to TRBJ2-5, with a possible D match to TRBD2 (6 bases). CDR1 and CDR2 from the germline V gene are SEHNR and FQNEAQ (reference sequence). The CDR3 extends over 12 amino acids. V lost 1 base and J lost 7, with 7 bases in between. CDR3 residues: CASSLVGGTQYF. CDR3 in DNA: TGTGCCAGCAGCTTAGTCGGGGGGACCCAGTACTTC.

This clone turned up a few times. CDR3 sequence reads: CASSGTGTNEKLFF. Written as DNA, the CDR3 is TGTGCCAGCAGCGGAACCGGGACGAATGAAAAACTGTTTTTT. The rearrangement links TRBV11-3 to TRBJ1-4, with D possibly being TRBD1 (5 bases). This CDR3 is built from 14 residues. The germline V gene has CDR1 SGHNT and CDR2 YENEEA. Trimming took 5 bases from V and 5 from J, leaving 12 bases between them.

The chain carries TRBV6-5 and TRBJ2-6; no clear D gene. CDR1 MNHEY and CDR2 SVGAGI come from the germline V gene. V lost 6 bases, J lost 0 bases, and 9 bases lay in between. This CDR3 comprises 15 residues. The CDR3 nucleotides are TGTGCCAGCAGGTACCTTGTCTCTGGGGCCAACGTCCTGACTTTC. Its protein product is CASRYLVSGANVLTF.

This sequence joins TRBV28 and TRBJ1-2, with no clear D. The CDR3 runs to 13 residues. CDR1 is MDHEN, CDR2 SYDVKM, per germline. Trimming pared 1 base from V and 4 bases from J, leaving 7 bases between. CDR3 protein: CASSLLGSYGYTF. In nucleotides, the CDR3 is TGTGCCAGCAGTTTATTGGGGAGCTATGGCTACACCTTC.

The rearrangement joins TRBV7-6 to TRBJ2-1; 11 nucleotides match TRBD2. Germline assignment: CDR1 SGHVS and CDR2 FNYEAQ. Germline trimming cut 6 bases from V and 8 bases from J; bases unmatched to any gene: 9. This CDR3 comprises 15 residues. The chain's CDR3 is CASRGTSGPPYEQFF. The CDR3 bases are TGTGCCAGCAGGGGGACTAGCGGACCTCCCTATGAGCAGTTCTTC. Using reference TRBV7-6 and TRBJ2-1 for the parts outside the CDR3, the full variable domain is GAGVSQSPRYKVTKRGQDVALRCDPISGHVSLYWYRQALGQGPEFLTYFNYEAQQDKSGLPNDRFSAERPEGSISTLTIQRTEQRDSAMYRCASRGTSGPPYEQFFGPGTRLTVL.

The V and J genes are TRBV7-9 and TRBJ2-1, with D unresolved. Deletions cut 5 bases from V and 5 bases from J, with 13 bases between. In germline, CDR1 is SEHNR, CDR2 FQNEAQ (reference sequence). This CDR3 is built from 14 residues. The CDR3 spells CASSPLSADNEQFF. CDR3 in DNA: TGTGCCAGCAGCCCCTTGAGCGCTGACAATGAGCAGTTCTTC. Full variable domain (missing parts from reference TRBV7-9 and TRBJ2-1): DTGVSQNPRHKITKRGQNVTFRCDPISEHNRLYWYRQTLGQGPEFLTYFQNEAQLEKSRLLSDRFSAERPKGSFSTLEIQRTEQGDSAMYLCASSPLSADNEQFFGPGTRLTVL.

The gene calls are TRBV9 and TRBJ2-7; 10 positions match TRBD2. This CDR3 has 19 residues. Germline V gene lookup returns CDR1 SGDLS and CDR2 YYNGEE. V was clipped by 3 bases and J by 0 bases; unmatched bases: 15. DNA of the CDR3: TGTGCCAGCAGCGCCGGGATCGGACTAGCGGAGATTAGCTCCTACGAGCAGTACTTC. Its translation is CASSAGIGLAEISSYEQYF.

The rearrangement uses TRBV4-2 and TRBJ2-5; 15 bases map to TRBD2. Germline V gene data show CDR1 as LGHNA and CDR2 as YNFKEQ. The CDR3 runs 20 residues. V was pared by 1 base and J by 4 bases, with 13 bases of the junction left unmatched. The CDR3 DNA is TGTGCCAGCAGCCAAGTAGGTCCCGGACTAGCGGGAGGGCAGGGAGAGACCCAGTACTTC. This encodes CASSQVGPGLAGGQGETQYF.

This chain joins TRBV13 and TRBJ2-6; D gene ambiguous. The CDR3 is 16 residues long. With 6 bases removed from V and 0 bases from J, the gap between germline ends came to 12 bases. Germline CDR1 PRHDT, CDR2 FYEKMQ (reference sequence). CDR3 in amino acids: CASRREENSGANVLTF. As DNA, the CDR3 is TGTGCCAGCAGACGCGAAGAAAACTCTGGGGCCAACGTCCTGACTTTC.

This clone appeared once. The chain has TRBV20-1 and TRBJ1-4; tentative D call: TRBD1 (6 bases). The length of the CDR3 is 11 residues. Trimming removed 7 bases from V and 8 bases from J, with 11 bases in between. CDR1 is DFQATT, CDR2 SNEGSKA, per germline (reference sequence). The CDR3 region is CSGGGGEKLFF. The CDR3 region has the DNA TGCAGTGGAGGGGGAGGGGAAAAACTGTTTTTT.

The gene calls are TRBV19 and TRBJ2-7; no clear D gene. The CDR3 extends over 11 amino acids. CDR1 is LNHDA and CDR2 is SQIVND in the germline V gene (reference sequence). V lost 3 bases and J 7 bases, leaving 7 bases between the germline ends. As DNA, the CDR3 is TGTGCCAGTAGTATGGGTCGGGAGCAGTACTTC. Protein product: CASSMGREQYF. The whole variable domain, filled in from reference TRBV19 and TRBJ2-7, reads DGGITQSPKYLFRKEGQNVTLSCEQNLNHDAMYWYRQDPGQGLRLIYYSQIVNDFQKGDIAEGYSVSREKKESFPLTVTSAQKNPTAFYLCASSMGREQYFGPGTRLTVT.